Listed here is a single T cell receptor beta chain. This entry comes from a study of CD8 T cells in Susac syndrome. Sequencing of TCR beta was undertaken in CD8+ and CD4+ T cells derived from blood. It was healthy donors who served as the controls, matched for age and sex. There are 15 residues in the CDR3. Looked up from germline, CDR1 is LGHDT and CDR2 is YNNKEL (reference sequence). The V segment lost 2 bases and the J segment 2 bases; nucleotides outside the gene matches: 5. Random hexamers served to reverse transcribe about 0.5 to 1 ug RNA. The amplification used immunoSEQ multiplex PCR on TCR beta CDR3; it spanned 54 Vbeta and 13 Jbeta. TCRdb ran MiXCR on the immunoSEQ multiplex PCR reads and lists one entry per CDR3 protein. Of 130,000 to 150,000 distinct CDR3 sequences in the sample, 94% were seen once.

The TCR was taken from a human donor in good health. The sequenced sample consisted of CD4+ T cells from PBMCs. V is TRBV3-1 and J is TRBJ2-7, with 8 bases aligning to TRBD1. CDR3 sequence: CASSQQGALPYEQYF. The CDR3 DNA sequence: TGTGCCAGCAGCCAACAGGGGGCGCTTCCCTACGAGCAGTACTTC.